Given below is one T cell receptor beta chain in context. Its antigen is not identified. The CDR3 is 14 residues long. Trimming stripped 7 bases from V and 3 bases from J, with 16 bases between. CDR1 and CDR2 from the germline V gene are SGHTA and FQGNSA. TCRdb re-called clones from the PCR reads using MiXCR. Of under 45,000 clones listed, 18% are singletons. No patient received treatment before thyroid surgery. This sample is part of a study of metastatic and nonmetastatic thyroid tumors. On the study more broadly: The comparison covered peripheral blood and tumor or nodule tissue in malignant and benign thyroid patients.

Study-wide results and limits: Significantly greater TCR beta diversity was reportedly found in malignant thyroid tumors than in benign nodules (in blood and tumor).

The chain uses TRBV7-2 and TRBJ2-7; no clear D gene. The sequenced material came from tumor tissue. The sequence was obtained from a female donor with papillary thyroid cancer or a benign thyroid nodule (not recorded which). Some clones in this sample may be carry-over from other donors' samples. The CDR3 loop reads CASKAYRSDYEQYF. The CDR3 DNA follows: TGTGCCAGCAAAGCTTATAGGTCGGACTACGAGCAGTACTTC. The whole variable domain, filled in from reference TRBV7-2 and TRBJ2-7, reads GAGVSQSPSNKVTEKGKDVELRCDPISGHTALYWYRQSLGQGLEFLIYFQGNSAPDKSGLPSDRFSAERTGGSVSTLTIQRTQQEDSAVYLCASKAYRSDYEQYFGPGTRLTVT.